These T cell receptor beta chains were read from a single sample in a study of blood T cell repertoires in COVID-19. Generated by immunoSEQ multiplex PCR, the TCRdb table keeps only in-frame clones and is missing some. The sample contains some 150,000 clones, roughly 84% of which appear only once. Input material: PBMCs or T cells enriched from blood (not recorded which). All receptors come from a man between 45 and 60 years old who had recovered from COVID-19. CDR3s include the opening cysteine and the closing phenylalanine or tryptophan. D genes are given only for firm matches. Expanded clones get a size class; other rows say once, few or many, or leave the size out.

clone size: .; D gene: TRBD1; V gene: TRBV5-6; J gene: TRBJ1-5; CDR3 protein: CASSPGGSNQPQHF; CDR3 DNA: TGTGCCAGCAGCCCAGGGGGGAGCAATCAGCCCCAGCATTTT
clone size: once; D gene: TRBD1; V gene: TRBV18; J gene: TRBJ1-1; CDR3 protein: CASFPAQGKYGEAFF; CDR3 DNA: TGTGCCAGCTTTCCGGCACAGGGGAAATATGGTGAAGCTTTCTTT
clone size: .; D gene: TRBD2; V gene: TRBV19; J gene: TRBJ2-5; CDR3 protein: CASSITGTKETQYF; CDR3 DNA: TGTGCCAGTAGTATTACTGGGACTAAAGAGACCCAGTACTTC
clone size: .; D gene: TRBD2; V gene: TRBV5-1; J gene: TRBJ2-7; CDR3 protein: CASSFSGDVLREQYF; CDR3 DNA: TGCGCCAGCAGCTTCAGCGGGGACGTACTAAGGGAGCAGTACTTC
clone size: .; D gene: TRBD1; V gene: TRBV6-5; J gene: TRBJ2-1; CDR3 protein: CASRQDRGRDNEQFF; CDR3 DNA: TGTGCCAGCAGACAGGACAGGGGAAGGGACAATGAGCAGTTCTTC
clone size: .; D gene: TRBD1; V gene: TRBV2; J gene: TRBJ1-1; CDR3 protein: CASRGTGMFLNTEAFF; CDR3 DNA: TGTGCCAGCAGGGGGACAGGGATGTTCCTGAACACTGAAGCTTTCTTT
clone size: .; D gene: TRBD2; V gene: TRBV28; J gene: TRBJ2-7; CDR3 protein: CASSLAGGSGSYF; CDR3 DNA: TGTGCCAGCAGTTTAGCGGGGGGGTCCGGGTCCTACTTC
clone size: .; D gene: .; V gene: TRBV2; J gene: TRBJ2-7; CDR3 protein: CASSEVISYEQYF; CDR3 DNA: TGTGCCAGCAGTGAAGTCATCTCCTACGAGCAGTACTTC
clone size: .; D gene: TRBD1; V gene: TRBV20-1; J gene: TRBJ1-5; CDR3 protein: CSASLRTGGNQPQHF; CDR3 DNA: TGCAGTGCTAGTTTAAGGACAGGGGGCAATCAGCCCCAGCATTTT
clone size: .; D gene: .; V gene: TRBV14; J gene: TRBJ1-2; CDR3 protein: CASSQDYAGERYGYTF; CDR3 DNA: TGTGCCAGCAGCCAAGATTACGCAGGGGAGCGGTATGGCTACACCTTC
clone size: .; D gene: .; V gene: TRBV12-3/TRBV12-4; J gene: TRBJ2-7; CDR3 protein: CASSLDRPYEQYF; CDR3 DNA: TGTGCCAGCAGTTTAGACAGACCCTACGAGCAGTACTTC
clone size: once; D gene: TRBD1; V gene: TRBV5-1; J gene: TRBJ2-3; CDR3 protein: CASSRRQGSTDTQYF; CDR3 DNA: TGCGCCAGCAGCAGACGACAGGGAAGCACAGATACGCAGTATTTT
clone size: once; D gene: .; V gene: TRBV29-1; J gene: TRBJ2-3; CDR3 protein: CSVQGPTDTQYF; CDR3 DNA: TGCAGCGTTCAGGGGCCCACAGATACGCAGTATTTT
clone size: .; D gene: TRBD1; V gene: TRBV19; J gene: TRBJ1-1; CDR3 protein: CASSVPGGTNTEAFF; CDR3 DNA: TGTGCCAGTAGTGTCCCAGGGGGAACCAACACTGAAGCTTTCTTT
clone size: .; D gene: .; V gene: TRBV21-1; J gene: TRBJ2-3; CDR3 protein: CASSKEGGTGGTDTQYF; CDR3 DNA: TGTGCCAGCAGCAAAGAAGGGGGGACAGGGGGTACAGATACGCAGTATTTT
clone size: once; D gene: TRBD1; V gene: TRBV12-3/TRBV12-4; J gene: TRBJ1-2; CDR3 protein: CASSRQGYGGYTF; CDR3 DNA: TGTGCCAGCAGTCGACAGGGATATGGTGGCTACACCTTC
clone size: .; D gene: TRBD1; V gene: TRBV30; J gene: TRBJ1-3; CDR3 protein: CAWRGQGPGNTIYF; CDR3 DNA: TGTGCCTGGAGGGGACAGGGACCTGGAAACACCATATATTTT
clone size: .; D gene: TRBD1; V gene: TRBV6-2/TRBV6-3; J gene: TRBJ2-6; CDR3 protein: CASSTSRDRGTGANVLTF; CDR3 DNA: TGTGCCAGCAGTACTAGTAGGGACAGGGGTACTGGGGCCAACGTCCTGACTTTC
clone size: once; D gene: .; V gene: TRBV10-3; J gene: TRBJ1-5; CDR3 protein: CAISESELSNQPQHF; CDR3 DNA: TGTGCCATCAGTGAGTCGGAGCTTAGCAATCAGCCCCAGCATTTT
clone size: .; D gene: .; V gene: TRBV3-1/TRBV3-2; J gene: TRBJ1-5; CDR3 protein: CASSQASGEMPQHF; CDR3 DNA: TGTGCCAGCAGCCAAGCGTCAGGGGAGATGCCCCAGCATTTT
clone size: .; D gene: TRBD1; V gene: TRBV3-1/TRBV3-2; J gene: TRBJ2-1; CDR3 protein: CASSRLGDRIQFF; CDR3 DNA: TGTGCCAGCAGCCGACTGGGGGACAGGATCCAATTCTTC
clone size: .; D gene: TRBD1; V gene: TRBV10-2; J gene: TRBJ1-5; CDR3 protein: CASSDDRGISNQPQHF; CDR3 DNA: TGCGCCAGCAGTGATGACAGGGGAATTAGCAATCAGCCCCAGCATTTT
clone size: few; D gene: .; V gene: TRBV29-1; J gene: TRBJ1-1; CDR3 protein: CSVSQGLAEAFF; CDR3 DNA: TGCAGCGTCTCCCAGGGGTTAGCTGAAGCTTTCTTT
clone size: .; D gene: .; V gene: TRBV24-1; J gene: TRBJ1-1; CDR3 protein: CATSDSTGNEAFF; CDR3 DNA: TGTGCCACCAGTGATTCCACAGGGAATGAAGCTTTCTTT
clone size: .; D gene: TRBD1; V gene: TRBV6-5; J gene: TRBJ1-2; CDR3 protein: CASSYSSRGQVYGYTF; CDR3 DNA: TGTGCCAGCAGTTACTCATCCAGGGGGCAGGTCTATGGCTACACCTTC
clone size: .; D gene: .; V gene: TRBV27; J gene: TRBJ1-1; CDR3 protein: CASSLRTLNTEAFF; CDR3 DNA: TGTGCCAGCAGTTTACGGACACTGAACACTGAAGCTTTCTTT
clone size: .; D gene: .; V gene: TRBV5-1; J gene: TRBJ1-1; CDR3 protein: CASKGGSLTEAFF; CDR3 DNA: TGCGCCAGCAAGGGGGGGTCTCTGACTGAAGCTTTCTTT
clone size: .; D gene: TRBD1; V gene: TRBV5-1; J gene: TRBJ1-2; CDR3 protein: CASSLTDRARGYTF; CDR3 DNA: TGCGCCAGCAGCTTGACGGACAGGGCTCGGGGCTACACCTTC
clone size: .; D gene: .; V gene: TRBV28; J gene: TRBJ2-7; CDR3 protein: CASKTLGRLSNYEQYF; CDR3 DNA: TGTGCCAGCAAAACATTGGGGCGCCTCTCTAACTACGAGCAGTACTTC
clone size: once; D gene: TRBD1; V gene: TRBV5-1; J gene: TRBJ1-3; CDR3 protein: CASSLAARGQGGNTIYF; CDR3 DNA: TGCGCCAGCAGCTTGGCCGCCCGTGGACAGGGAGGAAACACCATATATTTT
clone size: .; D gene: TRBD1; V gene: TRBV29-1; J gene: TRBJ1-3; CDR3 protein: CSVQQGTSGNTIYF; CDR3 DNA: TGCAGCGTCCAACAGGGGACTTCAGGAAACACCATATATTTT
clone size: .; D gene: .; V gene: TRBV15; J gene: TRBJ2-7; CDR3 protein: CATSRGNPGLSYEQYF; CDR3 DNA: TGTGCCACCAGCAGAGGGAACCCGGGACTCTCCTACGAGCAGTACTTC
clone size: .; D gene: .; V gene: TRBV14; J gene: TRBJ1-1; CDR3 protein: CASSPDLLTEAFF; CDR3 DNA: TGTGCCAGCAGCCCCGACTTGCTGACTGAAGCTTTCTTT
clone size: .; D gene: .; V gene: TRBV3-1/TRBV3-2; J gene: TRBJ1-4; CDR3 protein: CASGPSSAGEKLFF; CDR3 DNA: TGTGCCAGCGGGCCATCCTCAGCAGGTGAAAAACTGTTTTTT
clone size: .; D gene: .; V gene: TRBV5-1; J gene: TRBJ1-5; CDR3 protein: CASSPLAGPNQPQHF; CDR3 DNA: TGCGCCAGCAGCCCCCTGGCAGGGCCCAATCAGCCCCAGCATTTT
clone size: .; D gene: TRBD2; V gene: TRBV28; J gene: TRBJ2-2; CDR3 protein: CASSLVGLGPTGELFF; CDR3 DNA: TGTGCCAGCAGTTTGGTGGGACTAGGACCGACCGGGGAGCTGTTTTTT
clone size: .; D gene: .; V gene: TRBV6-6; J gene: TRBJ2-1; CDR3 protein: CASKNGGPYNEQFF; CDR3 DNA: TGTGCCAGCAAAAACGGGGGACCCTACAATGAGCAGTTCTTC
clone size: .; D gene: .; V gene: TRBV25-1; J gene: TRBJ1-5; CDR3 protein: CASSSDINQPQHF; CDR3 DNA: TGTGCCAGCAGTTCAGACATCAATCAGCCCCAGCATTTT
clone size: few; D gene: .; V gene: TRBV5-4; J gene: TRBJ1-1; CDR3 protein: CASSVPGDNTEAFF; CDR3 DNA: TGTGCCAGCAGCGTGCCGGGGGACAACACTGAAGCTTTCTTT
clone size: .; D gene: TRBD1; V gene: TRBV30; J gene: TRBJ1-5; CDR3 protein: CAWSIGTENQPQHF; CDR3 DNA: TGTGCCTGGTCCATCGGGACAGAAAATCAGCCCCAGCATTTT
clone size: many; D gene: .; V gene: TRBV9; J gene: TRBJ2-3; CDR3 protein: CASSVDGHSTDTQYF; CDR3 DNA: TGTGCCAGCAGCGTAGATGGACATAGCACAGATACGCAGTATTTT
clone size: once; D gene: TRBD1; V gene: TRBV27; J gene: TRBJ2-5; CDR3 protein: CASSPTGGLETQYF; CDR3 DNA: TGTGCCAGCAGTCCGACAGGGGGCTTAGAGACCCAGTACTTC
clone size: .; D gene: TRBD2; V gene: TRBV30; J gene: TRBJ2-3; CDR3 protein: CAWSRGLAGSNTQYF; CDR3 DNA: TGTGCCTGGAGTCGTGGGTTAGCGGGGTCGAATACGCAGTATTTT
clone size: .; D gene: TRBD1; V gene: TRBV4-1; J gene: TRBJ1-4; CDR3 protein: CASSPGQGATNEKLFF; CDR3 DNA: TGCGCCAGCAGCCCGGGACAGGGAGCAACTAATGAAAAACTGTTTTTT
clone size: .; D gene: .; V gene: TRBV4-1; J gene: TRBJ1-3; CDR3 protein: CASSQEASRPHSGNTIYF; CDR3 DNA: TGCGCCAGCAGCCAAGAGGCGTCCAGGCCCCACTCTGGAAACACCATATATTTT
clone size: .; D gene: TRBD2; V gene: TRBV5-1; J gene: TRBJ2-5; CDR3 protein: CASSLLVAGGPGETQYF; CDR3 DNA: TGCGCCAGCAGCTTGTTGGTAGCGGGGGGGCCGGGGGAGACCCAGTACTTC
clone size: .; D gene: .; V gene: TRBV7-8; J gene: TRBJ2-3; CDR3 protein: CASSPVGFTQYF; CDR3 DNA: TGTGCCAGCAGCCCAGTTGGCTTTACGCAGTATTTT